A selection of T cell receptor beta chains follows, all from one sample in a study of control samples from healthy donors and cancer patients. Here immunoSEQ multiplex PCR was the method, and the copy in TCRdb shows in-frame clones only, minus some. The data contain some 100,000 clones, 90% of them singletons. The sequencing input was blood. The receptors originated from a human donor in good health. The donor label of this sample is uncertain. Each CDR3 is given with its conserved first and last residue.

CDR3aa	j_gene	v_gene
CASTVGTNSGANVLTF	TRBJ2-6	TRBV5-1
CASGLGTSGNYEQYF	TRBJ2-7	TRBV12-5
CASSPSGQGITEAFF	TRBJ1-1	TRBV27
CASSQFGGQNTGELFF	TRBJ2-2	TRBV7-9
CAWNKGVGEQYF	TRBJ2-7	TRBV30
CASRLRGRDSNQPQHF	TRBJ1-5	TRBV27
CASRGRDVSDTQYF	TRBJ2-3	TRBV5-4
CASSDGGPNTEAFF	TRBJ1-1	TRBV2
CASTPGGTLADNEQFF	TRBJ2-1	TRBV5-4
CASSLGRGLAGVNTGELFF	TRBJ2-2	TRBV11-2
CASSLEGRGWEQYF	TRBJ2-7	TRBV13
CASSTDRAGGIYEQYF	TRBJ2-7	TRBV19
CASGLEIMNTEAFF	TRBJ1-1	TRBV12-5
CASSLRDRDHGYTF	TRBJ1-2	TRBV5-6
CASSVQGAGTEAFF	TRBJ1-1	TRBV5-1
CASSPASYEQYF	TRBJ2-7	TRBV2